Listed here are 13 T cell receptor beta chains from one sample, sequenced in a study of blood T cell repertoires in COVID-19. TCRdb's copy holds only in-frame clones and misses some; the assay was immunoSEQ multiplex PCR. The sample has about 160,000 clones, around 80% seen once; the top ten hold 13% to 15%. The specimen sequenced was peripheral blood. Every receptor here comes from a human donor with acute or convalescent COVID-19. The donor label of this sample is uncertain.

The rearrangement links TRBV6-1 to TRBJ2-6; 7 bases are a match to TRBD2. Germline loops: CDR1 MNHNS, CDR2 SASEGT. This CDR3 has 15 residues. Trimming cost V 4 bases and J 0 bases; bases outside gene matches: 0. This chain's CDR3 is CASSGGGSGANVLTF. In DNA form, the CDR3 reads TGTGCCAGCAGTGGGGGGGGCTCTGGGGCCAACGTCCTGACTTTC.

The chain links TRBV7-9 to TRBJ1-1; 9 nucleotides agree with TRBD1. CDR1 is SEHNR and CDR2 is FQNEAQ in the germline V gene (reference sequence). V was clipped by 6 bases and J by 12 bases; unmatched bases: 5. The CDR3 loop spans 11 amino acids. The CDR3 is CASSRQGETFF. In DNA form, the CDR3 reads TGTGCCAGCAGTCGACAGGGGGAGACTTTCTTT.

The chain employs TRBV10-3 and TRBJ1-2; D gene ambiguous. The CDR3 is 16 residues long. CDR1 ENHRY and CDR2 SYGVKD come from the germline V gene. V dropped 4 bases and J dropped 7 bases, with 22 bases sitting between them. The CDR3 nucleotides are TGTGCCATCAGTGCCCGGGGAGAGGGCGGAATAGGTGGCTACACCTTC. Amino acids: CAISARGEGGIGGYTF.

This clone was seen once. The chain employs TRBV5-4 and TRBJ1-1, with 7 nucleotides matching TRBD1. The germline V gene has CDR1 SGHNT and CDR2 YYREEE (reference sequence). V lost 2 bases and J lost 4; bases outside the gene matches: 8. The CDR3 consists of 15 residues. DNA for the CDR3: TGTGCCAGCAGCTTCAGCACAGGGGCCGTCACTGAAGCTTTCTTT. This translates into CASSFSTGAVTEAFF.

The chain links TRBV7-9 to TRBJ1-1, with D possibly TRBD1 on 6 matching bases. Germline loops: CDR1 SEHNR, CDR2 FQNEAQ (reference sequence). Trimming removed 9 bases at V and 0 bases at J, with 11 bases between. CDR3 length equals 13 residues. CDR3 sequence (DNA): TGTGCCAGTCAGGGGTCCATGAACACTGAAGCTTTCTTT. Its protein product is CASQGSMNTEAFF.

The V and J genes are TRBV13 and TRBJ2-3; the match to TRBD2 covers 16 bases. The germline CDR1 and CDR2 sequences are PRHDT and FYEKMQ (reference sequence). This CDR3 has 19 residues. V lost 5 bases and J lost 5; bases outside the gene matches: 13. CDR3 sequence: CASSPGLAGGPRVIDTQYF. In nucleotides, the CDR3 is TGTGCCAGCAGCCCGGGACTAGCGGGGGGGCCAAGGGTGATAGATACGCAGTATTTT.

V usage is TRBV6-2 or TRBV6-3 and J usage is TRBJ2-2; TRBD1 matches 7 bases. The junction had 13 bases not matched to a gene; V was cut back by 6 bases and J by 6 bases. From germline, CDR1 is MNHEY and CDR2 SVGEGT. The CDR3 covers 16 residues. The chain's CDR3 is CASSTGQIFYAGELFF. CDR3 DNA: TGTGCCAGCAGCACGGGACAGATTTTCTACGCCGGGGAGCTGTTTTTT.

This rearrangement joins TRBV10-3 to TRBJ2-2; D ambiguous. The length of the CDR3 is 13 residues. With 2 bases removed from V and 6 bases from J, the gap between germline ends came to 7 bases. Germline V CDR1 and CDR2: ENHRY, SYGVKD. CDR3 sequence (DNA): TGTGCCATCAGTGAGACGCCGGCCGGGGAGCTGTTTTTT. This codes for CAISETPAGELFF.

This sequence joins TRBV6-5 and TRBJ1-5; TRBD1 agrees at 9 bases. From germline, CDR1 is MNHEY and CDR2 SVGAGI. This CDR3 has 15 amino acids. V lost 8 bases, J lost 6 bases, and 11 bases stayed unmatched. The CDR3 sequence: CASLWDRDSGQPQHF. The CDR3 region has the DNA TGTGCCAGCCTTTGGGACAGGGATTCGGGTCAGCCCCAGCATTTT.

CDR3 sequence (DNA): TGCGCCAGCAGCTCTACAGGACAGAATTCACCCCTCCACTTT. Protein: CASSSTGQNSPLHF. This chain uses TRBV5-1 with TRBJ1-6, with D tentatively TRBD1 (6 bases). The CDR3 runs 14 residues. Per the germline V gene, CDR1 is SGHRS and CDR2 is YFSETQ. Deletions cut 3 bases from V and 7 bases from J, with 11 bases between.

This clone was detected only once. The CDR3 DNA follows: TGTGCCACCAGTGATCCGGAGAACAATGAGCAGTTCTTC. Protein sequence: CATSDPENNEQFF. V gene TRBV24-1 combines with J gene TRBJ2-1; D unresolved. This CDR3 contains 13 residues. V was cut by 3 bases and J by 5 bases, with 7 bases left in between. Germline assignment: CDR1 KGHDR and CDR2 SFDVKD.

This sequence joins TRBV3-1 (or the pseudogene TRBV3-2) and TRBJ1-2; 7 bases match TRBD1. This CDR3 has 15 residues. After removal of 3 bases from V and 7 bases from J, the junction contained 11 bases not matched to a gene. In germline, CDR1 is LGHDT, CDR2 YNNKEL (reference sequence). The CDR3: CASSHGRGGKGGYTF. The DNA for the CDR3 is TGTGCCAGCAGCCACGGGAGAGGGGGCAAAGGTGGCTACACCTTC.

The count of this clone is one. The chain joins TRBV30 to TRBJ1-1; no firm D call. Germline-derived CDR1 and CDR2 are GTSNPN and SVGIG (reference sequence). The CDR3 runs 11 residues. V was cut by 2 bases and J by 10 bases, with 11 bases left in between. CDR3 nucleotides: TGTGCCTGGAGTACCGGGAGTTTAGCTTTCTTT. Translated, it gives CAWSTGSLAFF.